This T cell receptor (beta chain) derives from a study of Tregs in tolerant kidney transplant recipients. This clone showed up just a few times. Related graft donors supplied nonmyeloablative bone marrow transplants, and mixed chimerism was transient. The method was immunoSEQ multiplex PCR; TCRdb's version includes in-frame clones alone and lacks a portion of them. The sample has approximately 60,000 clones, 70% to 90% seen once. Germline CDR1 and CDR2: MNHNY and SVGAGI (reference sequence). With 1 base removed from V and 2 bases from J, the gap between germline ends came to 9 bases. This CDR3 is 14 amino acids long.

This material consisted of CD4+ T cells from blood (PBMCs), taken 6 months after the transplant. This TCR was sampled from a human patient who received a combined kidney and bone marrow transplant. Some T cells may be provided by the graft donor. This sequence joins TRBV6-6 and TRBJ2-7, with TRBD1 as a possible D gene (6 bases). The CDR3 region is CASSYLQGAYEQYF. The CDR3 DNA sequence: TGTGCCAGCAGTTACTTACAGGGTGCCTACGAGCAGTACTTC.